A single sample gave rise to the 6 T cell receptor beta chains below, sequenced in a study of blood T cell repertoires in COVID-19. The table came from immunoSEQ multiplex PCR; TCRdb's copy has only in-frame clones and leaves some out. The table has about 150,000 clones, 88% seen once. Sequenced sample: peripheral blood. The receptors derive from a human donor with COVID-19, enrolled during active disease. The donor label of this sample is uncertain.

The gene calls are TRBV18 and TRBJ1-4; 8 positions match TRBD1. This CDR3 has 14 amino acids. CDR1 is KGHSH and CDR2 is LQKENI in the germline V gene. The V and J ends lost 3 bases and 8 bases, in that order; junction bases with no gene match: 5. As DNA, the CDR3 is TGTGCCAGCTCACCTCAATACAGGGGGGAAAAACTGTTTTTT. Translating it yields CASSPQYRGEKLFF.

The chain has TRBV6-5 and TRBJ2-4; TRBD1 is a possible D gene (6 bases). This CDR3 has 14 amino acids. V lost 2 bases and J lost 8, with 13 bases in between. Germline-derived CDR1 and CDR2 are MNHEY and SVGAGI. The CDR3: CASSYGKAGDIQYF. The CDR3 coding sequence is TGTGCCAGCAGTTACGGCAAGGCAGGGGACATTCAGTACTTC.

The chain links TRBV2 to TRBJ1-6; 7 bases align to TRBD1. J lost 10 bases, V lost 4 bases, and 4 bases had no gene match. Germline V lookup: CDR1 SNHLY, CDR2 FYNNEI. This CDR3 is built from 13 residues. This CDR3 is CASSGGTVSPLHF. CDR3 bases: TGTGCCAGCAGTGGCGGGACAGTATCACCCCTCCACTTT.

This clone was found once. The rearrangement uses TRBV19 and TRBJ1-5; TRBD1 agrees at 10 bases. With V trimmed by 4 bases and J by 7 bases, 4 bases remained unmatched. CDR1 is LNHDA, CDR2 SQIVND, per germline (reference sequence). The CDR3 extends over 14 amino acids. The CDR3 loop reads CASSKDRGLQPQHF. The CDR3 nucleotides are TGTGCCAGTAGTAAGGACAGGGGGTTACAGCCCCAGCATTTT. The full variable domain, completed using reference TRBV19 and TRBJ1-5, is DGGITQSPKYLFRKEGQNVTLSCEQNLNHDAMYWYRQDPGQGLRLIYYSQIVNDFQKGDIAEGYSVSREKKESFPLTVTSAQKNPTAFYLCASSKDRGLQPQHFGDGTRLSIL.

CDR3 in amino acids: CASRDRRSNEKLFF. For the CDR3, the DNA is TGTGCCAGTAGAGACAGGAGATCTAATGAAAAACTGTTTTTT. The chain links TRBV19 to TRBJ1-4; D possibly corresponds to TRBD1 (6 bases). Per germline, CDR1 LNHDA and CDR2 SQIVND (reference sequence). Deletions cut 6 bases from V and 3 bases from J, with 11 bases between. The CDR3 extends over 14 amino acids.

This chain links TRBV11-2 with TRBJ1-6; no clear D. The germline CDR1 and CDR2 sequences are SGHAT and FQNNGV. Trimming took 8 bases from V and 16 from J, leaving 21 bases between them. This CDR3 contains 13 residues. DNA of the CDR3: TGTGCCAGCTCCCCCAATCCCCGGAAGGAGCTCCACTTT. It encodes CASSPNPRKELHF.